The rows below give T cell receptor beta chains drawn from one sample of a study of cytomegalovirus exposure and HLA in healthy donors. The method was immunoSEQ multiplex PCR; TCRdb's version includes in-frame clones alone and lacks a portion of them. The repertoire has 55,000 to 80,000 clones, 85% to 95% of them found once; the top ten carry about 7%. Sample: PBMCs. The origin of the receptors is a woman aged 18 to 35 in good health and CMV-seropositive. Each CDR3 is given with its conserved first and last residue. Fields, in order: V gene, clone size, D gene, J gene, CDR3 length, CDR3 protein, CDR3 DNA. D genes are given only for firm matches. Expanded clones get a size class; other rows say once, few or many, or leave the size out.

TRBV6-5	NA	TRBD1	TRBJ2-7	13	CASGTDTPYEQYF	TGTGCCAGCGGGACAGACACTCCCTACGAGCAGTACTTC
TRBV9	NA	TRBD2	TRBJ2-3	16	CASSLTTLADEDTQYF	TGTGCCAGCAGCCTCACGACTCTAGCGGATGAAGATACGCAGTATTTT
TRBV28	NA	TRBD1	TRBJ2-5	15	CASSLRQGLVKTQYF	TGTGCCAGCAGCCTAAGACAGGGTTTGGTAAAGACCCAGTACTTC
TRBV7-8	NA	TRBD1	TRBJ2-7	14	CASSGGQGLYEQYF	TGTGCCAGCAGCGGGGGACAGGGCCTCTACGAGCAGTACTTC
TRBV27	NA	NA	TRBJ1-5	13	CASRAVSNQPQHF	TGTGCCAGCAGGGCGGTTAGCAATCAGCCCCAGCATTTT
TRBV6-1	NA	NA	TRBJ2-5	15	CASSPPGQIQETQYF	TGTGCCAGCAGCCCCCCTGGACAGATACAAGAGACCCAGTACTTC
TRBV19	NA	NA	TRBJ2-7	13	CASSMSLLNEQYF	TGTGCCAGTAGTATGAGCCTTTTAAACGAGCAGTACTTC
TRBV4-3	NA	NA	TRBJ2-1	13	CASSQASGDRQFF	TGCGCCAGCAGCCAAGCGTCAGGGGATCGGCAGTTCTTC
TRBV5-4	NA	NA	TRBJ1-2	14	CASHFFGGADGYTF	TGTGCCAGCCACTTCTTCGGGGGGGCTGATGGCTACACCTTC
TRBV7-8	once	TRBD1	TRBJ2-1	13	CASSLQGYNEQFF	TGTGCCAGCAGCCTACAGGGGTACAATGAGCAGTTCTTC
TRBV4-3	NA	NA	TRBJ1-1	15	CASSQLRRKNTEAFF	TGCGCCAGCAGCCAATTGCGGCGGAAGAACACTGAAGCTTTCTTT
TRBV27	NA	NA	TRBJ2-3	15	CATGRGGAPTDTQYF	TGTGCCACAGGGAGAGGGGGGGCCCCCACAGATACGCAGTATTTT
TRBV7-9	NA	NA	TRBJ1-4	17	CASSLGVGGNVMNKLFF	TGTGCCAGCAGCTTAGGAGTCGGGGGAAACGTAATGAATAAACTGTTTTTT
TRBV28	NA	TRBD1	TRBJ2-2	16	CASTRWGQGNTGELFF	TGTGCCAGCACCCGGTGGGGACAGGGGAACACCGGGGAGCTGTTTTTT
TRBV28	NA	TRBD1	TRBJ1-5	16	CASSPTGQANNQPQHF	TGTGCCAGCAGTCCAACGGGACAGGCGAACAATCAGCCCCAGCATTTT
TRBV19	NA	TRBD1	TRBJ2-1	14	CASTSQGMGNEQFF	TGTGCCAGTACCTCACAGGGGATGGGAAATGAGCAGTTCTTC
TRBV6-5	NA	NA	TRBJ1-4	12	CASRAPNEKLFF	TGTGCCAGCAGGGCCCCTAATGAAAAACTGTTTTTT
TRBV28	NA	NA	TRBJ1-5	15	CAIMTQGGGNQPQHF	TGTGCCATCATGACCCAAGGGGGTGGGAATCAGCCCCAGCATTTT
TRBV7-9	NA	NA	TRBJ1-2	16	CASSSPLEEVNYGYTF	TGTGCCAGCAGCTCCCCCCTGGAAGAGGTTAACTATGGCTACACCTTC
TRBV4-2	NA	TRBD2	TRBJ2-3	18	CASSPDTSGGGSTDTQYF	TGTGCCAGCAGCCCCGACACTAGCGGGGGGGGAAGCACAGATACGCAGTATTTT
TRBV5-6	once	NA	TRBJ2-3	16	CASSLAGVVSTDTQYF	TGTGCCAGCAGCTTGGCGGGGGTTGTAAGCACAGATACGCAGTATTTT
TRBV10-3	NA	TRBD1	TRBJ2-1	15	CAITTGTGVYNEQFF	TGTGCCATAACGACCGGGACAGGGGTCTACAATGAGCAGTTCTTC
TRBV6-5	once	TRBD1	TRBJ2-2	15	CASTDRDRDNRELFF	TGTGCCAGCACCGACCGGGACAGGGATAACCGGGAGCTGTTTTTT